This TCR beta chain is from a study of beta chain features in type 1 diabetes. Study as a whole: Age, gender and cell yields were alike across patients and healthy donors.

Sequencing targeted expressed TCRB transcripts, as all isolated RNA had been reverse transcribed. Naive, central memory and regulatory T cell samples produced a mean of approximately 3.5 million reads. The method was immunoSEQ multiplex PCR; TCRdb's version includes in-frame clones alone and lacks a portion of them. The repertoire includes about 640,000 clones, around 12% of them detected once, and around 0.12% sits in the top ten. Study-wide results and limits: Significant though moderate, a shortening of TCRB CDR3s appeared in all four CD4+ subsets of Type 1 diabetes patients.

Germline V gene lookup returns CDR1 LNHDA and CDR2 SQIVND (reference sequence). CDR3 length equals 15 residues. V lost 4 bases and J lost 3, with 15 bases in between. Notes on this clone: Antigen unknown.

This TCR came from a man aged 30 to 45 with type 1 diabetes. The sequencing input was naive CD4+ T cells from blood. The chain has TRBV19 and TRBJ1-1; weak D call: TRBD1 (5 bases). The CDR3: CASSKFQGRDTEAFF. CDR3 nucleotide sequence: TGTGCCAGTAGTAAGTTTCAGGGAAGGGACACTGAAGCTTTCTTT.